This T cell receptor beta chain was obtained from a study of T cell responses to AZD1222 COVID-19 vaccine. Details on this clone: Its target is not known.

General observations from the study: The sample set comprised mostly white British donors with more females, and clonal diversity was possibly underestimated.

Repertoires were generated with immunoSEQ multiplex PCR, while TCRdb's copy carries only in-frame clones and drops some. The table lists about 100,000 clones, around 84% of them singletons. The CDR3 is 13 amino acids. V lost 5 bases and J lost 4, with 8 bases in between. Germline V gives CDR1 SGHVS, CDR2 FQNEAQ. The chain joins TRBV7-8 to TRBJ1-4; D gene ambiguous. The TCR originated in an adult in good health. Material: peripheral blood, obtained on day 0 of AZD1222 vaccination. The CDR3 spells CASSLQYNEKLFF. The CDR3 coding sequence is TGTGCCAGCAGCCTACAGTATAATGAAAAACTGTTTTTT.